The T cell receptor beta chain under discussion was sequenced for a study of blood T cell repertoires in COVID-19. The overall study: The analysed material was cDNA or gDNA that came from T cells, B-cell-depleted T cells, or PBMCs.

Authors' methods: Reference gene primer amplification gave nucleated cell count estimates. The data were produced by immunoSEQ multiplex PCR, yet TCRdb's version contains in-frame clones alone and is incomplete. That table furnishes V, J and clone size, whereas the DNA furnished D and trimming. The data show about 140,000 clones, with 65% to 85% seen just once and 3.5% to 4.5% held by the top ten. The count of this clone is one. This CDR3 region has 14 residues. The V gene lost 2 bases and the J gene lost 5 bases, with 14 bases spanning the gap. CDR1 is SQVTM, CDR2 ANQGSEA, per germline. V gene TRBV29-1 combines with J gene TRBJ2-3; perhaps TRBD2 as D (5 bases). The sequenced material came from peripheral blood. The TCR sequence derives from a woman aged 55 to 70 with acute or convalescent COVID-19. For the CDR3, the DNA is TGCAGCGTTGAATACTTGCGGGCCAGAGATACGCAGTATTTT. Translation: CSVEYLRARDTQYF.